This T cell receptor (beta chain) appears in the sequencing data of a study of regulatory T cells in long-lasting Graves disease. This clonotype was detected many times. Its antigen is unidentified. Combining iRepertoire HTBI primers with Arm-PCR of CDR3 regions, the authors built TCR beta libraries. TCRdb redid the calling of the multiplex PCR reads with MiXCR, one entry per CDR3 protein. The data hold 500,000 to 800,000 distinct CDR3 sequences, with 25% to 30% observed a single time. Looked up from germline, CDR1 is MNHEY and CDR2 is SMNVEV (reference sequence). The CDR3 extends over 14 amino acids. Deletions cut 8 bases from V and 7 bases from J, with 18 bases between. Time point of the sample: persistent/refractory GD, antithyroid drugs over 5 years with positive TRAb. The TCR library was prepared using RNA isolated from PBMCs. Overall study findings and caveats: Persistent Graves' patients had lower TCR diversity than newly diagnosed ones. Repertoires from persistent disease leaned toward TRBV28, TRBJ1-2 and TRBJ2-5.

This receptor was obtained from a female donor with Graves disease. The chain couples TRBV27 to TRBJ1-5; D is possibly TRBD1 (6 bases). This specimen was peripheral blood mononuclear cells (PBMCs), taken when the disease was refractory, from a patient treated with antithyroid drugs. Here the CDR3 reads CASSIQGNAQPQHF. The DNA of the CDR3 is TGTGCCAGCTCCATACAGGGAAACGCGCAGCCCCAGCATTTT.